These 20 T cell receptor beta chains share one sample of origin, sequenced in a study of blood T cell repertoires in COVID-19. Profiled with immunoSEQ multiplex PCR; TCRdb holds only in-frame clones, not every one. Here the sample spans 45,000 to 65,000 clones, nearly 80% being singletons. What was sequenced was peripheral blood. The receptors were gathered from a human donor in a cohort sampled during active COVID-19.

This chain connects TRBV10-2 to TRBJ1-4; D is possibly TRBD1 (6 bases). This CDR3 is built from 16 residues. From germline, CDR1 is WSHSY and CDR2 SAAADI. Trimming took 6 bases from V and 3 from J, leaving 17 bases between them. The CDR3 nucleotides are TGCGCCAGCAGACGTAACAGGGTGGATGCTAATGAAAAACTGTTTTTT. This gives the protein CASRRNRVDANEKLFF.

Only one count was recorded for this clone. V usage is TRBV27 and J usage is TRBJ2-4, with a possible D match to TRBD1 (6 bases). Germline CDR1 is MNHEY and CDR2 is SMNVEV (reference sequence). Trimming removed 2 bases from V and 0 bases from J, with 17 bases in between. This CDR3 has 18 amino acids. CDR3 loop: CASSLGGQLNGAKNIQYF. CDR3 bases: TGTGCCAGCAGTTTAGGGGGACAACTTAACGGAGCCAAAAACATTCAGTACTTC.

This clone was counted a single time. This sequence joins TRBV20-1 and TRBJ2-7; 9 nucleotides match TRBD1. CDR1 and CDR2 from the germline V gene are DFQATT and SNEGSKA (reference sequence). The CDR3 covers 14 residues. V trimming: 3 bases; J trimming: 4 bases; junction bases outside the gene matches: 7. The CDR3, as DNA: TGCAGTGCTAGTCCTGGGACAGGGTCGTACGAGCAGTACTTC. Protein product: CSASPGTGSYEQYF.

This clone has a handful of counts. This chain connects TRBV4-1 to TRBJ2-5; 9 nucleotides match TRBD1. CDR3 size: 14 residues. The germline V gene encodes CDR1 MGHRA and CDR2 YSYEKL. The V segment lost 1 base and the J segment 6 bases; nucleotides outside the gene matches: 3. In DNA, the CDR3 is TGCGCCAGCAGCCAAGGGACAGGGGCGAAGACCCAGTACTTC. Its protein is CASSQGTGAKTQYF.

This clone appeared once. The CDR3: CAISNSGTGVSNYGYTF. The CDR3, as DNA: TGTGCCATTTCAAATTCCGGGACAGGGGTCTCTAACTATGGCTACACCTTC. V and J are TRBV10-3 and TRBJ1-2; 10 nucleotides line up with TRBD1. V shed 9 bases and J 0 bases; nucleotides not matched to a gene: 13. The germline CDR1 and CDR2 sequences are ENHRY and SYGVKD. This CDR3 has 17 residues.

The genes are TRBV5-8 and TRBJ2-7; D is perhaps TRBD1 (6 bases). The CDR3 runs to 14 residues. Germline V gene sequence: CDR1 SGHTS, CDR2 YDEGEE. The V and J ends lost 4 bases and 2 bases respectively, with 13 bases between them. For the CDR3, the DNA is TGTGCCAGCAGCCTAAGGACAGACGCCTACGAGCAGTACTTC. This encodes CASSLRTDAYEQYF.

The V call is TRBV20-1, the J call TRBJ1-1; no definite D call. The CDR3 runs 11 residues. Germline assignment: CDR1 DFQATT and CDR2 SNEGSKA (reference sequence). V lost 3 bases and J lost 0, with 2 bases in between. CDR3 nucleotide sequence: TGCAGTGCTAGCTTGAACACTGAAGCTTTCTTT. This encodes CSASLNTEAFF.

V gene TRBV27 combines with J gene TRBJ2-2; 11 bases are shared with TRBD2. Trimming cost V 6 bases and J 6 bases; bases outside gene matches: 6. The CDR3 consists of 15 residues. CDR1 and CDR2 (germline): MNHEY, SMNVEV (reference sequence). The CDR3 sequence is CASSLLAGDPGELFF. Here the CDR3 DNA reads TGTGCCAGCAGCCTACTAGCGGGAGATCCCGGGGAGCTGTTTTTT.

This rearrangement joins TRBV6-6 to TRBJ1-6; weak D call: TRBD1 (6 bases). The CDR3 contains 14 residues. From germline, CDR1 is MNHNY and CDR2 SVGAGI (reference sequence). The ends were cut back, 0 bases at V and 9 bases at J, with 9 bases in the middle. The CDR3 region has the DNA TGTGCCAGCAGTTACTCGGACAGAGTTTCACCCCTCCACTTT. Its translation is CASSYSDRVSPLHF.

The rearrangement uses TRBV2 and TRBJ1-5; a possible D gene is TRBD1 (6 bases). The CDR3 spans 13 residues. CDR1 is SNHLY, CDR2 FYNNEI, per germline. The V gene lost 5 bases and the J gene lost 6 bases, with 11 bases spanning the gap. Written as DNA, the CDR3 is TGTGCCAGCAGTACCCCAGGGGTTCAGCCCCAGCATTTT. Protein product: CASSTPGVQPQHF.

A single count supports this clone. The CDR3 region has the DNA TGTGCCAGTAGTTCCGGACGAGCGGGGAGCCCGTATTTT. This gives the protein CASSSGRAGSPYF. The chain combines TRBV19 with TRBJ2-3; 7 positions agree with TRBD2. This CDR3 is built from 13 residues. V shed 5 bases, J shed 14 bases, and the junction held 13 bases outside the gene matches. From germline, CDR1 is LNHDA and CDR2 SQIVND (reference sequence).

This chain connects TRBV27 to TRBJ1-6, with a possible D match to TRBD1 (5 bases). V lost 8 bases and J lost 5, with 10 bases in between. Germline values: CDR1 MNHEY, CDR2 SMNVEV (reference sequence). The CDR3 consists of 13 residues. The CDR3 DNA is TGTGCCAGCCGGGGGGTCAATAATTCACCCCTCCACTTT. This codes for CASRGVNNSPLHF.

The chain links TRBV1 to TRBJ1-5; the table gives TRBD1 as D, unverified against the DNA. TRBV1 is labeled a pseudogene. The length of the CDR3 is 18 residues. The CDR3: CTSSHHRPGGNCNQPQHF. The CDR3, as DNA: TGCACCAGCAGCCACCACCGTCCAGGGGGTAATTGCAATCAGCCCCAGCATTTT.

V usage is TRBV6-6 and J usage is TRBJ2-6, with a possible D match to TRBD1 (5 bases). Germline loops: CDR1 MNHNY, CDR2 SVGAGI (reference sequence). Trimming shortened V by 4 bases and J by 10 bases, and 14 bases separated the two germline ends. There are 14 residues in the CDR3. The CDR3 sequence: CASSSPDTLNVLTF. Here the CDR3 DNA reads TGTGCCAGCAGTTCACCGGACACCCTTAACGTCCTGACTTTC.

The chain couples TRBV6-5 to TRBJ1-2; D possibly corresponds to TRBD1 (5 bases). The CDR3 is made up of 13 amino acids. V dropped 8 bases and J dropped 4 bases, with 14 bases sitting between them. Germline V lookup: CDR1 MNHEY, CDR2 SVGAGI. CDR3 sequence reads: CASAQETVYGYTF. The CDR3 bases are TGTGCCAGCGCACAGGAAACGGTCTATGGCTACACCTTC.

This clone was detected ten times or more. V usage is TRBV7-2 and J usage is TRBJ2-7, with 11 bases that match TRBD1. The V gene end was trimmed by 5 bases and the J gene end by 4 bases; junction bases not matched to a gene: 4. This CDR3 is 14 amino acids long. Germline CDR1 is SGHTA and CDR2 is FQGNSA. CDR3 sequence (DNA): TGTGCCAGCAGCCCCGGGACAGGGGGGTACGAGCAGTACTTC. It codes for CASSPGTGGYEQYF. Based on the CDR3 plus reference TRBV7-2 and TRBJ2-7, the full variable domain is GAGVSQSPSNKVTEKGKDVELRCDPISGHTALYWYRQSLGQGLEFLIYFQGNSAPDKSGLPSDRFSAERTGGSVSTLTIQRTQQEDSAVYLCASSPGTGGYEQYFGPGTRLTVT.

CDR3 sequence: CASSQVRGLAGGYNEQFF. As DNA, the CDR3 is TGCGCCAGCAGCCAAGTCCGAGGACTAGCGGGAGGGTACAATGAGCAGTTCTTC. The rearrangement uses TRBV4-1 and TRBJ2-1; 15 bases map to TRBD2. This CDR3 comprises 18 residues. Looked up from germline, CDR1 is MGHRA and CDR2 is YSYEKL. The V gene end was trimmed by 1 base and the J gene end by 4 bases; junction bases not matched to a gene: 5.

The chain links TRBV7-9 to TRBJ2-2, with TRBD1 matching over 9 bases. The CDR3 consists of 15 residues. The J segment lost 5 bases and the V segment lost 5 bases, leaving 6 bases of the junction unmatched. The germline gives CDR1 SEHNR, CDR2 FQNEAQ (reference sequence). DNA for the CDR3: TGTGCCAGCAGCCCCTTAGGACAGGGGACCGGGGAGCTGTTTTTT. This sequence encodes CASSPLGQGTGELFF.

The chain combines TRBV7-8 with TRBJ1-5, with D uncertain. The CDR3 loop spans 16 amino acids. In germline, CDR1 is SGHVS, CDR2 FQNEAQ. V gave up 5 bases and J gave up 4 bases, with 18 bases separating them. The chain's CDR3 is CASSRRAATVNQPQHF. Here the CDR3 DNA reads TGTGCCAGCAGCCGGAGGGCAGCAACGGTAAATCAGCCCCAGCATTTT.

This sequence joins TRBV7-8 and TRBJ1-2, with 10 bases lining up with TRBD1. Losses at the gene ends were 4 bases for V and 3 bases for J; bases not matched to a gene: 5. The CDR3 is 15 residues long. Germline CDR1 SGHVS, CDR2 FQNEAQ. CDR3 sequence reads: CASSSGQGGHYGYTF. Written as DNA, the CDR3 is TGTGCCAGCAGCTCCGGACAGGGGGGCCACTATGGCTACACCTTC.